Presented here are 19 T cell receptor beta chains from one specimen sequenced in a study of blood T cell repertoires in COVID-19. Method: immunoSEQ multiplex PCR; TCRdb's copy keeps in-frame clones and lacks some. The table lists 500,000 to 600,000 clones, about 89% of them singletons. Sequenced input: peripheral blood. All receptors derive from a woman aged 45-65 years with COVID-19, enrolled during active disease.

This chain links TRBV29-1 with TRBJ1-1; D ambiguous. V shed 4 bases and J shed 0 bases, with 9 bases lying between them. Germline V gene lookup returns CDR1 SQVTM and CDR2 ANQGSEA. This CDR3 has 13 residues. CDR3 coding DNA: TGCAGCGTTGTGGAGGGCATGAACACTGAAGCTTTCTTT. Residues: CSVVEGMNTEAFF.

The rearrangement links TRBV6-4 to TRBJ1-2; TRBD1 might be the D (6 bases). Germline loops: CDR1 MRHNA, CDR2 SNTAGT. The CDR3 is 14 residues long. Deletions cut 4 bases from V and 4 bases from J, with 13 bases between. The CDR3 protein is CASSGGGAIYGYTF. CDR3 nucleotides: TGTGCCAGCAGTGGAGGGGGGGCGATCTATGGCTACACCTTC.

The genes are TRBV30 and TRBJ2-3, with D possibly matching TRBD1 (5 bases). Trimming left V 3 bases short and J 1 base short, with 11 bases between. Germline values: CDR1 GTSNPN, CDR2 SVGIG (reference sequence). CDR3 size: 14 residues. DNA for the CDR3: TGTGCCTGGAGCCTGAAAGGGGGCACAGATACGCAGTATTTT. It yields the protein CAWSLKGGTDTQYF.

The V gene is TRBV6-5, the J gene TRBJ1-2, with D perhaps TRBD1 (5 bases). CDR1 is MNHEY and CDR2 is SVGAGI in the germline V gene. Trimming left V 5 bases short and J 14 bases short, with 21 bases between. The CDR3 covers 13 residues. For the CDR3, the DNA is TGTGCCAGCAGTCCTGAATCCGGGACTCCTGGAACCTTC. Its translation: CASSPESGTPGTF.

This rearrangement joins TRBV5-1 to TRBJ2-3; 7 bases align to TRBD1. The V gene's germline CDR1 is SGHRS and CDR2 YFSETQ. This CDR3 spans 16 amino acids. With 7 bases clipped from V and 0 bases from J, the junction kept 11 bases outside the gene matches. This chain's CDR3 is CASRGQVSPSTDTQYF. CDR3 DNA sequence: TGCGCCAGCCGAGGACAGGTTTCCCCTAGCACAGATACGCAGTATTTT.

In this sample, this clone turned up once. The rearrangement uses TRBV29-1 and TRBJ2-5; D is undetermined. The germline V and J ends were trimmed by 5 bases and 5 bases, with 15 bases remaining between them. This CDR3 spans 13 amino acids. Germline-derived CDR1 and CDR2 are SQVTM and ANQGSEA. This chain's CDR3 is CSVNPSVSETQYF. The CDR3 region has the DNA TGCAGCGTTAATCCCTCGGTTAGCGAGACCCAGTACTTC. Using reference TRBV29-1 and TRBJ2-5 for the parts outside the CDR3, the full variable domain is SAVISQKPSRDICQRGTSLTIQCQVDSQVTMMFWYRQQPGQSLTLIATANQGSEATYESGFVIDKFPISRPNLTFSTLTVSNMSPEDSSIYLCSVNPSVSETQYFGPGTRLLVL.

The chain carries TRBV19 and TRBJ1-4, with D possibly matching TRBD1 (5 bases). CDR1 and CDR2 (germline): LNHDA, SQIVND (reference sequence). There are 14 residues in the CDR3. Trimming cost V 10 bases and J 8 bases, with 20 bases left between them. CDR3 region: CATQRKQGGEKLFF. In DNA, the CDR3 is TGTGCCACCCAACGAAAGCAGGGAGGAGAAAAACTGTTTTTT.

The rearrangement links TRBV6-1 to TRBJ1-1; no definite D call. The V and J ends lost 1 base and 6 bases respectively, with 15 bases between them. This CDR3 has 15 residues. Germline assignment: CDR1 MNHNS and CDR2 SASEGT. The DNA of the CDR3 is TGTGCCAGCAGTGAAGTTGGGGAGACGTGGGCTGAAGCTTTCTTT. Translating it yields CASSEVGETWAEAFF.

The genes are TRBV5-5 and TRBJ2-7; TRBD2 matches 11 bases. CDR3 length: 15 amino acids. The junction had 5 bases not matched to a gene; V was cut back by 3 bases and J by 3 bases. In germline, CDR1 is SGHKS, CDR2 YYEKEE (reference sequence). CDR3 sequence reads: CASSWVGTSGYEQYF. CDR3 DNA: TGTGCCAGCAGCTGGGTCGGGACTAGCGGCTACGAGCAGTACTTC.

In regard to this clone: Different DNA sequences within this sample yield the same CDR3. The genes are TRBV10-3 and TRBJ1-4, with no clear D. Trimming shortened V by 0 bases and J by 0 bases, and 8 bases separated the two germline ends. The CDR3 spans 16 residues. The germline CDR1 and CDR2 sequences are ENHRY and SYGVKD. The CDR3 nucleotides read TGTGCCATCAGTGAGTCAACGGGTGCAACTAATGAAAAACTGTTTTTT. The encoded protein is CAISESTGATNEKLFF.

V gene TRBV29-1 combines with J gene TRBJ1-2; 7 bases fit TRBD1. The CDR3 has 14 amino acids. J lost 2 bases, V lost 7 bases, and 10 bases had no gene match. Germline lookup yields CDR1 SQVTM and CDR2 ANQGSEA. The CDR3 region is CSGDTPDRNYGYTF. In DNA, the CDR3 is TGCAGCGGCGACACGCCGGACAGGAACTATGGCTACACCTTC.

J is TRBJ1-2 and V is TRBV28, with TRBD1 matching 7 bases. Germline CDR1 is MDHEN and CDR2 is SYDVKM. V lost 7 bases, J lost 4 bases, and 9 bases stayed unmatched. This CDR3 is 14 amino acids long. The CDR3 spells CASTETGYGYGYTF. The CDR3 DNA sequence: TGTGCCAGCACCGAGACAGGGTATGGCTATGGCTACACCTTC.

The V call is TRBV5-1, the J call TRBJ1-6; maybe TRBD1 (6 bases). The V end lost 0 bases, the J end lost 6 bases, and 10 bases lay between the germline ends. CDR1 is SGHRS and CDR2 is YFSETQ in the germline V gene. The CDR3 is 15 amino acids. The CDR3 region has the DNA TGCGCCAGCAGCTTGGGGACAGTGATTAATTCACCCCTCCACTTT. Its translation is CASSLGTVINSPLHF.

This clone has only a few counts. The CDR3 sequence: CASSDPGQGATDTQYF. The DNA of the CDR3 is TGCGCCAGCAGTGATCCGGGACAGGGGGCTACAGATACGCAGTATTTT. The rearrangement uses TRBV10-1 and TRBJ2-3; 12 positions agree with TRBD1. The V segment lost 3 bases and the J segment 3 bases; nucleotides outside the gene matches: 4. Looked up from germline, CDR1 is WNHNN and CDR2 is SYGVQD (reference sequence). This CDR3 comprises 16 residues.

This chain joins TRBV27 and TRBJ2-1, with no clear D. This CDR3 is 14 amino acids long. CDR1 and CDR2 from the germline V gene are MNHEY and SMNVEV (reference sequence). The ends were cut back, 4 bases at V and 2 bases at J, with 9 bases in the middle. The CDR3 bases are TGTGCCAGCAGTTCGCAGGTTACCTACAATGAGCAGTTCTTC. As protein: CASSSQVTYNEQFF.

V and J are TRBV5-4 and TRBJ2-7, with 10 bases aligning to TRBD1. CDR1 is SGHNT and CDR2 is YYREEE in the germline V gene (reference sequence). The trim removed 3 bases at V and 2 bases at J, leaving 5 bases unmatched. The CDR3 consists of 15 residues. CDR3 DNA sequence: TGTGCCAGCAGCTCAGGGACAGGGGCCCCCTACGAGCAGTACTTC. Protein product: CASSSGTGAPYEQYF. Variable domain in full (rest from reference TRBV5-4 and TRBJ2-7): ETGVTQSPTHLIKTRGQQVTLRCSSQSGHNTVSWYQQALGQGPQFIFQYYREEENGRGNFPPRFSGLQFPNYSSELNVNALELDDSALYLCASSSGTGAPYEQYFGPGTRLTVT.

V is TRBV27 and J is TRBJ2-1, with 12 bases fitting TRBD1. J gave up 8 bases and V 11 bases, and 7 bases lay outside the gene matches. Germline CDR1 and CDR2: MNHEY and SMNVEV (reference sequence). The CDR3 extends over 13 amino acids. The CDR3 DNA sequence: TGTGCCGCAACGGGACAGGGGGCGCATGAGCAGTTCTTC. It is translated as CAATGQGAHEQFF.

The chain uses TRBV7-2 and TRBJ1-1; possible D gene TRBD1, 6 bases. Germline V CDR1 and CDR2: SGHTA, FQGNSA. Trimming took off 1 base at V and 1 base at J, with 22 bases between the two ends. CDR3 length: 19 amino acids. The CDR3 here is CASSLVGWGMDRPNTEAFF. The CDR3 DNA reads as TGTGCCAGCAGCTTAGTGGGGTGGGGGATGGACAGACCGAACACTGAAGCTTTCTTT. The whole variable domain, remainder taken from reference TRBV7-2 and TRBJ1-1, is GAGVSQSPSNKVTEKGKDVELRCDPISGHTALYWYRQSLGQGLEFLIYFQGNSAPDKSGLPSDRFSAERTGGSVSTLTIQRTQQEDSAVYLCASSLVGWGMDRPNTEAFFGQGTRLTVV.

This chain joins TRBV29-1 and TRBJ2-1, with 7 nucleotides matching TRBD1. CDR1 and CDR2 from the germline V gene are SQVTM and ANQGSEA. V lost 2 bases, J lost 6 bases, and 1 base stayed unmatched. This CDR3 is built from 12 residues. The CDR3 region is CSVERDSNEQFF. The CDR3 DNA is TGCAGCGTTGAAAGGGACAGCAATGAGCAGTTCTTC.